The 23 T cell receptor beta chains reported below all come from one sample, sequenced in a study of T cell responses to AZD1222 COVID-19 vaccine. Repertoires were generated with immunoSEQ multiplex PCR, while TCRdb's copy carries only in-frame clones and drops some. This table has some 150,000 clones, over 75% appearing once. Sequencing used peripheral blood, obtained 28 days after the second dose of the MenACWY control vaccine. The receptors shown here come from an adult who received the MenACWY meningococcal vaccine as a control.

In its sample, this clone was seen once. The V gene is TRBV11-2, the J gene TRBJ2-2, with D uncertain. The CDR3 sequence is 12 residues long. The V gene lost 2 bases and the J gene lost 6 bases, with 4 bases spanning the gap. Germline values: CDR1 SGHAT, CDR2 FQNNGV. CDR3 loop: CASSLIPGELFF. Written as DNA, the CDR3 is TGTGCCAGCAGCTTAATTCCCGGGGAGCTGTTTTTT.

V is TRBV11-3 and J is TRBJ2-2; 13 nucleotides line up with TRBD2. V shed 5 bases and J 3 bases; nucleotides not matched to a gene: 9. CDR3 length equals 18 residues. Germline-derived CDR1 and CDR2 are SGHNT and YENEEA. The chain's CDR3 is CASSPRTSGGIHTGELFF. The CDR3 DNA reads as TGTGCCAGCAGCCCCAGGACTAGCGGGGGTATCCACACCGGGGAGCTGTTTTTT.

This clone has only one observation. J is TRBJ2-5 and V is TRBV6-6; TRBD1 matches at 11 bases. CDR3 length: 16 residues. From germline, CDR1 is MNHNY and CDR2 SVGAGI (reference sequence). V trimming: 6 bases; J trimming: 2 bases; junction bases outside the gene matches: 8. CDR3 in amino acids: CASSPAGTGGQETQYF. The CDR3 DNA follows: TGTGCCAGCAGCCCCGCCGGGACAGGGGGGCAAGAGACCCAGTACTTC.

V usage is TRBV23-1 and J usage is TRBJ2-7; unclear D gene. TRBV23-1 is an open reading frame whose function is uncertain. The V end lost 10 bases, the J end lost 3 bases, and 19 bases lay between the germline ends. This CDR3 has 14 residues. In DNA form, the CDR3 reads TGCGCCACCATATCCCCCCCAGCCTACTACGAGCAGTACGTC. It is translated as CATISPPAYYEQYV.

This chain connects TRBV10-1 to TRBJ1-6; D unresolved. The germline V gene encodes CDR1 WNHNN and CDR2 SYGVQD (reference sequence). Trimming removed 5 bases at V and 5 bases at J, with 7 bases between. The CDR3 totals 13 residues. This CDR3 is CASSLRDNSPLHF. As DNA, the CDR3 is TGCGCCAGCAGTTTGAGGGATAATTCACCCCTCCACTTT.

V is TRBV5-1 and J is TRBJ2-1; 10 bases line up with TRBD2. This CDR3 spans 17 amino acids. V gave up 2 bases and J gave up 4 bases; unmatched junction bases: 9. Germline V gives CDR1 SGHRS, CDR2 YFSETQ. The CDR3 loop is CASSLAGGPSPYNEQFF. DNA of the CDR3: TGCGCCAGCAGCTTAGCGGGGGGGCCCAGTCCTTACAATGAGCAGTTCTTC.

The rearrangement uses TRBV19 and TRBJ1-1; D remains ambiguous. This CDR3 spans 14 amino acids. The germline V and J ends were trimmed by 6 bases and 5 bases, with 16 bases remaining between them. In germline, CDR1 is LNHDA, CDR2 SQIVND (reference sequence). CDR3 sequence reads: CASSQSTVGTEAFF. The CDR3 region has the DNA TGTGCCAGTAGCCAGTCAACGGTGGGAACTGAAGCTTTCTTT.

The J gene is TRBJ1-4, the V gene TRBV28; D not resolved. V dropped 5 bases and J dropped 8 bases, with 9 bases sitting between them. The length of the CDR3 is 12 residues. From germline, CDR1 is MDHEN and CDR2 SYDVKM. CDR3 sequence: CASSRFGEKLFF. In DNA form, the CDR3 reads TGTGCCAGCAGTCGATTTGGGGAAAAACTGTTTTTT.

The rearrangement links TRBV6-5 to TRBJ2-7; TRBD1 aligns across 9 bases. The V and J ends lost 7 bases and 2 bases, in that order; junction bases with no gene match: 3. The CDR3 has 13 amino acids. The V gene's germline CDR1 is MNHEY and CDR2 SVGAGI. The CDR3: CASTGQGTYEQYF. The CDR3 coding sequence is TGTGCCAGCACCGGACAGGGGACCTACGAGCAGTACTTC.

The chain carries TRBV3-1 (or the pseudogene TRBV3-2) and TRBJ2-1; unclear D gene. Germline CDR1 LGHDT, CDR2 YNNKEL (reference sequence). V was cut by 4 bases and J by 1 base, with 11 bases left in between. The CDR3 sequence is 15 residues long. CDR3 coding DNA: TGTGCCAGCAGCCCACATGATGGGTCCTACAATGAGCAGTTCTTC. Protein product: CASSPHDGSYNEQFF.

V is TRBV5-1 and J is TRBJ2-7; D is perhaps TRBD1 (6 bases). Trimming took 0 bases from V and 5 from J, leaving 15 bases between them. This CDR3 region has 15 residues. Germline V gene lookup returns CDR1 SGHRS and CDR2 YFSETQ. CDR3 sequence (DNA): TGCGCCAGCAGCTTGGGTACCAGGGGTTCCAACGAGCAGTACGTC. It codes for CASSLGTRGSNEQYV.

The gene calls are TRBV7-6 and TRBJ2-2; D is ambiguous. Germline CDR1 and CDR2: SGHVS and FNYEAQ. The CDR3 has 13 residues. Trimming pared 5 bases from V and 3 bases from J, leaving 7 bases between. CDR3 protein: CASSPRYTGELFF. In nucleotides, the CDR3 is TGTGCCAGCAGCCCGAGGTACACCGGGGAGCTGTTTTTT.

The chain links TRBV23-1 to TRBJ2-1; the match to TRBD2 covers 12 bases. TRBV23-1 belongs to the ORF category, with a function that is uncertain. The CDR3 sequence is 19 residues long. The trim removed 2 bases at V and 3 bases at J, leaving 11 bases unmatched. The CDR3 coding sequence is TGCGCCAGCAGTCAAGGGACAGGGCTAGCGGGGGGGCTCTACAATGAGCAGTTCTTC. Residues: CASSQGTGLAGGLYNEQFF.

The V gene is TRBV11-3, the J gene TRBJ2-7; D gene uncertain. The CDR3 loop spans 13 amino acids. The ends were cut back, 5 bases at V and 2 bases at J, with 10 bases in the middle. Germline lookup yields CDR1 SGHNT and CDR2 YENEEA. CDR3 amino acids: CASSLGPAYEQYF. CDR3 in DNA: TGTGCCAGCAGCCTTGGACCAGCCTACGAGCAGTACTTC. The complete variable domain, with remaining parts taken from reference TRBV11-3 and TRBJ2-7, reads EAGVVQSPRYKIIEKKQPVAFWCNPISGHNTLYWYLQNLGQGPELLIRYENEEAVDDSQLPKDRFSAERLKGVDSTLKIQPAELGDSAVYLCASSLGPAYEQYFGPGTRLTVT.

The chain employs TRBV7-2 and TRBJ1-5; no clear D. Trimming shortened V by 2 bases and J by 3 bases, and 11 bases separated the two germline ends. Germline values: CDR1 SGHTA, CDR2 FQGNSA. CDR3 length equals 15 residues. The CDR3 reads CASSLSWQVNQPQHF. In DNA form, the CDR3 reads TGTGCCAGCAGCTTATCATGGCAGGTCAATCAGCCCCAGCATTTT.

The chain recombines TRBV4-1 with TRBJ2-7; TRBD1 aligns across 9 bases. The CDR3 spans 15 residues. Per germline, CDR1 MGHRA and CDR2 YSYEKL. The V and J ends lost 0 bases and 5 bases, in that order; junction bases with no gene match: 5. In DNA form, the CDR3 reads TGCGCCAGCAGCCAAGATACCGGGACAGGGAACGAGCAGTACTTC. It encodes CASSQDTGTGNEQYF.

This clone has only a few counts. This rearrangement joins TRBV4-2 to TRBJ1-1; 7 bases agree with TRBD1. The V gene's germline CDR1 is LGHNA and CDR2 YNFKEQ. This CDR3 region has 14 residues. V lost 0 bases, J lost 7 bases, and 5 bases stayed unmatched. The CDR3: CASSQEGQYFEAFF. The DNA for the CDR3 is TGTGCCAGCAGCCAAGAGGGACAGTACTTTGAAGCTTTCTTT.

This chain uses TRBV11-2 with TRBJ1-6; D might be TRBD1 (5 bases). The germline V gene encodes CDR1 SGHAT and CDR2 FQNNGV. This CDR3 spans 12 amino acids. Trimming shortened V by 7 bases and J by 9 bases, and 10 bases separated the two germline ends. The CDR3 here is CASTGGGSPLHF. The CDR3 DNA follows: TGTGCCAGCACCGGGGGGGGTTCACCCCTCCACTTT.

This chain links TRBV18 with TRBJ1-3; no firm D call. There are 15 residues in the CDR3. Trimming stripped 1 base from V and 3 bases from J, with 10 bases between. CDR1 is KGHSH and CDR2 is LQKENI in the germline V gene. CDR3 residues: CASSPRSADGNTIYF. DNA of the CDR3: TGTGCCAGCTCACCACGGTCCGCCGATGGAAACACCATATATTTT.

This clone was picked up one time. The chain recombines TRBV5-4 with TRBJ2-1, with 10 bases that match TRBD1. From germline, CDR1 is SGHNT and CDR2 YYREEE (reference sequence). The CDR3 length is 15 residues. Germline trimming cut 3 bases from V and 9 bases from J; bases unmatched to any gene: 9. The CDR3 sequence is CASSSPGTGAGEQFF. The CDR3, as DNA: TGTGCCAGCAGCTCTCCCGGGACAGGGGCTGGTGAGCAGTTCTTC.

This rearrangement joins TRBV5-1 to TRBJ1-2; TRBD1 might be the D (5 bases). The germline CDR1 and CDR2 sequences are SGHRS and YFSETQ. V lost 3 bases and J lost 3, with 9 bases in between. The CDR3 loop spans 13 amino acids. CDR3 amino acids: CASSSQGDYGYTF. Written as DNA, the CDR3 is TGCGCCAGCAGCTCCCAGGGAGACTATGGCTACACCTTC. The entire variable domain, with the rest obtained from reference TRBV5-1 and TRBJ1-2, is as follows: KAGVTQTPRYLIKTRGQQVTLSCSPISGHRSVSWYQQTPGQGLQFLFEYFSETQRNKGNFPGRFSGRQFSNSRSEMNVSTLELGDSALYLCASSSQGDYGYTFGSGTRLTVV.

The chain has TRBV7-8 and TRBJ2-3; D is uncertain. CDR1 and CDR2 from the germline V gene are SGHVS and FQNEAQ. The CDR3 extends over 13 amino acids. V dropped 1 base and J dropped 1 base, with 3 bases sitting between them. The CDR3 sequence is CASSLDGTDTQYF. The CDR3 bases are TGTGCCAGCAGCTTAGACGGCACAGATACGCAGTATTTT.

CDR3 sequence (DNA): TGTGCCACCAGTGACCCAGGACGGCAAGAGACCCAGTACTTC. This codes for CATSDPGRQETQYF. The gene calls are TRBV24-1 and TRBJ2-5; D gene ambiguous. V dropped 4 bases and J dropped 2 bases, with 10 bases sitting between them. The germline V gene has CDR1 KGHDR and CDR2 SFDVKD. The CDR3 runs to 14 residues.